What follows is one TCR beta chain and its context. The antigen is undetermined. The data derive from a study of cytomegalovirus exposure and HLA in healthy donors. Study findings and constraints: Information on immune exposure was restricted to one variable (CMV serostatus).

It was with 60 Vbeta and 13 Jbeta primers that the PCR ran. Sequenced by immunoSEQ multiplex PCR; TCRdb stores in-frame clones only, minus some. Here the sample spans approximately 150,000 clones, roughly 85% being singletons. The source is a woman aged 45-65 years in good health and CMV-seronegative. What was sequenced was PBMCs.

The CDR3 bases are TGTGCCTGGAGTCAGGGACAGGCTCCCAGGGGGGGCTACACCTTC. Its translation: CAWSQGQAPRGGYTF. This chain links TRBV30 with TRBJ1-2, with TRBD1 matching over 8 bases. From germline, CDR1 is GTSNPN and CDR2 SVGIG (reference sequence). The CDR3 contains 15 residues. Unmatched junction bases numbered 13, after V lost 2 bases and J lost 8 bases. Full variable domain (missing parts from reference TRBV30 and TRBJ1-2): SQTIHQWPATLVQPVGSPLSLECTVEGTSNPNLYWYRQAAGRGLQLLFYSVGIGQISSEVPQNLSASRPQDRQFILSSKKLLLSDSGFYLCAWSQGQAPRGGYTFGSGTRLTVV.